The source of this TCR beta chain is a study of T cell repertoires in cytomegalovirus infection. Study details: CMV infection and matching HLA type were both indicated by public TCR beta signatures.

TCRdb re-analysed the reads in MiXCR, keeping a single row per CDR3 protein. The sample includes under 350,000 distinct CDR3 sequences, 9% to 9.5% of them seen just once. This CDR3 comprises 13 residues. Germline CDR1 SGHAT, CDR2 FQNNGV. Trimming took 11 bases from V and 2 from J, leaving 14 bases between them. V is TRBV11-2 and J is TRBJ2-3; D unresolved. The receptor's source is a human donor in good health (CMV status not recorded). Some clones in this sample may be carry-over from other donors' samples. Sequences were obtained from PBMCs. The CDR3 is CAPRPGYTDTQYF. The CDR3 DNA is TGTGCCCCCCGCCCGGGTTACACAGATACGCAGTATTTT.